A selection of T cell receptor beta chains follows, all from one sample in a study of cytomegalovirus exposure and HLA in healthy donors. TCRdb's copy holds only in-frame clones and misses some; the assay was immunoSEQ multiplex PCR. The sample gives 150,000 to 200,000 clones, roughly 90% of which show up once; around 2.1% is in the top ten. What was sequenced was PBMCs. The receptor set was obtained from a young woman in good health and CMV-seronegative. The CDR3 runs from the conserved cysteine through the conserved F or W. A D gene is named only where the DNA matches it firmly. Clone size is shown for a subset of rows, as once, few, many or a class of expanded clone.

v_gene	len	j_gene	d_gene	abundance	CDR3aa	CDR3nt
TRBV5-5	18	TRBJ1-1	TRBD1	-	CASSSRTGGLMKHTEAFF	TGTGCCAGCAGCTCTCGGACAGGGGGGCTCATGAAACACACTGAAGCTTTCTTT
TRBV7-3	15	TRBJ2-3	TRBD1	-	CASAVSTGGADTQYF	TGTGCCAGCGCCGTTTCAACAGGGGGTGCAGATACGCAGTATTTT
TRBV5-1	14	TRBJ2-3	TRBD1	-	CASSLAQGVDTQYF	TGCGCCAGCAGCTTGGCCCAGGGGGTAGATACGCAGTATTTT
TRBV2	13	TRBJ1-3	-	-	CATPLGSGNTIYF	TGTGCCACCCCCTTGGGCAGCGGAAACACCATATATTTT
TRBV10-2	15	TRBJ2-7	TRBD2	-	CASSVGLAGPYEQYF	TGCGCCAGCAGCGTAGGACTAGCGGGGCCCTACGAGCAGTACTTC
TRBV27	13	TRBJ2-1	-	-	CASSPSVFLEQFF	TGTGCCAGCAGTCCATCCGTCTTTCTAGAGCAGTTCTTC
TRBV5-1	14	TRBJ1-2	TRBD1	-	CASSRTGGEHGYTF	TGCGCCAGCAGCCGGACAGGGGGAGAGCATGGCTACACCTTC
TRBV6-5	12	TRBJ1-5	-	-	CASRGGNQPQHF	TGTGCCAGCAGGGGAGGCAATCAGCCCCAGCATTTT
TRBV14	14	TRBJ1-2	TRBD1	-	CASSLNRGMGGYTF	TGTGCCAGCAGTCTCAACAGGGGAATGGGCGGCTACACCTTC
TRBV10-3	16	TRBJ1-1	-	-	CAISESGSGVNTEAFF	TGTGCCATCAGTGAGTCGGGGTCGGGAGTGAACACTGAAGCTTTCTTT
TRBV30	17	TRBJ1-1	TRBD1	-	CAWSRSRTGGGWSEAFF	TGTGCCTGGAGCCGAAGCAGGACAGGGGGCGGATGGAGTGAAGCTTTCTTT
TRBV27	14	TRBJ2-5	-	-	CASSLSDRQETQYF	TGTGCCAGCAGTTTATCCGACAGGCAAGAGACCCAGTACTTC
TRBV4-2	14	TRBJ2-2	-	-	CASSPTGNTGELFF	TGTGCCAGCAGCCCTACTGGGAACACCGGGGAGCTGTTTTTT
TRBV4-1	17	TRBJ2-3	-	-	CASSQEQMDMGTDTQYF	TGCGCCAGCAGCCAAGAACAAATGGACATGGGGACAGATACGCAGTATTTT
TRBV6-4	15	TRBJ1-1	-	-	CASSDSVEGRTEAFF	TGTGCCAGCAGTGACTCTGTTGAGGGGAGGACTGAAGCTTTCTTT
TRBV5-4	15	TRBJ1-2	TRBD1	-	CASSPRQGQNYGYTF	TGTGCCAGCAGCCCCCGACAGGGGCAGAACTATGGCTACACCTTC
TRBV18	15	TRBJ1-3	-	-	CASSPWQVSGNTIYF	TGTGCCAGCTCACCATGGCAGGTCTCTGGAAACACCATATATTTT
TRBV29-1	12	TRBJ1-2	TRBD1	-	CSVADREYGYTF	TGCAGCGTTGCGGACAGGGAGTATGGCTACACCTTC
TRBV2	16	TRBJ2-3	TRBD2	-	CASSDKAGWSTDTQYF	TGTGCCAGCAGTGATAAAGCGGGATGGAGCACAGATACGCAGTATTTT
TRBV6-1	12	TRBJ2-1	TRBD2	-	CASERAGGPGFF	TGTGCCAGCGAACGAGCGGGAGGGCCTGGGTTCTTC
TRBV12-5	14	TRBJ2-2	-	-	CASGLGGYTGELFF	TGTGCTAGTGGTTTGGGCGGATACACCGGGGAGCTGTTTTTT
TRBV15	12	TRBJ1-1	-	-	CATSRVGGRAFF	TGTGCCACCAGCAGAGTAGGAGGTCGAGCTTTCTTT
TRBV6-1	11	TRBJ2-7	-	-	CASTRSYEQYF	TGTGCCAGCACTAGGTCCTACGAGCAGTACTTC
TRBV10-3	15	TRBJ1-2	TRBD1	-	CAISPRDRHSYGYTF	TGTGCCATCAGTCCACGGGACAGGCACAGCTATGGCTACACCTTC
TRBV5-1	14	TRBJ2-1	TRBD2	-	CASSWESGRAISFF	TGCGCCAGCAGCTGGGAAAGCGGGAGGGCCATTTCGTTCTTC
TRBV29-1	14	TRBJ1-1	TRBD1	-	CSAGDRGLNTEAFF	TGCAGCGCCGGGGACAGGGGATTGAACACTGAAGCTTTCTTT
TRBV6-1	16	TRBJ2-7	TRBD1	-	CASSANSGTGVYEQYF	TGTGCCAGCAGTGCGAACTCGGGGACAGGGGTCTACGAGCAGTACTTC
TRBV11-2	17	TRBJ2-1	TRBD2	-	CASSLDGLASSYNEQFF	TGTGCCAGCAGCTTAGATGGACTAGCGAGCTCCTACAATGAGCAGTTCTTC
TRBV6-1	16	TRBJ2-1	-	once	CASSEWIEGVGNEQFF	TGTGCCAGCAGTGAATGGATCGAGGGAGTCGGGAATGAGCAGTTCTTC
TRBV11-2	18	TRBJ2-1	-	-	CASSGGQGKRGPYNEQFF	TGTGCCAGCAGTGGGGGGCAGGGGAAGCGGGGCCCATACAATGAGCAGTTCTTC
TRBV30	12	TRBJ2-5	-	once	CACNGQGETQYF	TGTGCCTGTAACGGCCAGGGAGAGACCCAGTACTTC
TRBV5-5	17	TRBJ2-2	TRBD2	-	CASSLRREDKGVGELFF	TGTGCCAGCAGCTTAAGGCGGGAGGATAAAGGGGTCGGGGAGCTGTTTTTT
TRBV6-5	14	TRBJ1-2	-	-	CASSSPTAGAGYTF	TGTGCCAGCAGTTCCCCGACCGCAGGCGCTGGCTACACCTTC
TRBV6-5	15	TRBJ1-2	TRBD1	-	CASSYSGGARYGYTF	TGTGCCAGCAGTTACTCAGGGGGCGCACGGTATGGCTACACCTTC
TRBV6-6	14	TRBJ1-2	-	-	CASSSAGGFYGYTF	TGTGCCAGCAGTTCGGCCGGGGGGTTTTATGGCTACACCTTC
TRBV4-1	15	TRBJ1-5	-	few	CASSQDARSNQPQHF	TGCGCCAGCAGCCAAGACGCGAGGAGCAATCAGCCCCAGCATTTT
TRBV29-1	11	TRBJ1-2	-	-	CSVGQNYGYTF	TGCAGCGTTGGGCAGAACTATGGCTACACCTTC
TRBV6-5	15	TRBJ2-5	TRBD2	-	CASTQSGRLQETQYF	TGTGCCAGCACCCAAAGCGGGAGGTTACAAGAGACCCAGTACTTC
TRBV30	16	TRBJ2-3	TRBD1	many	CASSRTGHPLADTQYF	TGTGCCTCTTCTCGGACAGGTCATCCGTTGGCAGATACGCAGTATTTT
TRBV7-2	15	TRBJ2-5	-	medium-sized	CASSKNRDFQETQYF	TGTGCCAGCAGCAAAAACCGGGACTTTCAAGAGACCCAGTACTTC
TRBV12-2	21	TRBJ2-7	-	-	CASRLVKPEGVDRANTYEQYF	TGTGCAAGTCGCTTAGTCAAACCCGAAGGAGTCGACAGGGCTAACACCTACGAGCAGTACTTC
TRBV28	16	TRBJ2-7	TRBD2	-	CASSFSLAGLSYEQYF	TGTGCCAGCAGTTTTTCACTAGCGGGACTTTCCTACGAGCAGTACTTC
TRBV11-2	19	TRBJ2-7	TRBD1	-	CASSFPGTGVLEDPYEQYF	TGTGCCAGCAGCTTCCCCGGGACAGGGGTCTTGGAAGACCCCTACGAGCAGTACTTC